The 26 T cell receptor beta chains in this list originate from one sample, sequenced in a study of cytomegalovirus exposure and HLA in healthy donors listed by TCRdb under 2017. Libraries were made using the immunoSEQ multiplex PCR assay. For the multiplex PCR, a mixture combining 60 forward primers for TCR Vbeta segments and 13 reverse primers for TCR Jbeta segments was used. TCRdb provides this immuneACCESS table in a form limited to in-frame rearrangements. Some clones are lacking; in checked studies, under half of them reflect an unresolved V gene, and why the rest are absent is not known. The sample table records roughly 190,000 clones; 65% to 80% of these occur just once. The top ten constitute approximately 5% of the sample. Source material: PBMCs. Source of these receptors: a man aged 25 to 40 in good health and CMV-seropositive.

The gene calls are TRBV25-1 and TRBJ2-7, with 9 positions matching TRBD1. V shed 5 bases, J shed 2 bases, and the junction held 4 bases outside the gene matches. CDR1 and CDR2 (germline): MGHDK, SYGVNS. The CDR3 has 14 residues. In DNA form, the CDR3 reads TGTGCCAGCAGTCCCCGACAGGGGGCCTACGAGCAGTACTTC. The encoded protein is CASSPRQGAYEQYF.

The V and J genes are TRBV19 and TRBJ2-1; D is perhaps TRBD1 (5 bases). Trimming removed 2 bases from V and 7 bases from J, with 12 bases in between. The CDR3 runs to 14 residues. CDR1 and CDR2 (germline): LNHDA, SQIVND (reference sequence). The CDR3 loop is CASSIRQGMNEQFF. The CDR3 DNA reads as TGTGCCAGTAGTATAAGGCAGGGTATGAATGAGCAGTTCTTC.

The chain has TRBV5-1 and TRBJ1-2, with D perhaps matching TRBD1 (6 bases). The germline V gene encodes CDR1 SGHRS and CDR2 YFSETQ. V was clipped by 4 bases and J by 7 bases, with 14 bases between them. This CDR3 has 13 residues. The CDR3 spells CASSRLQGIGYTF. In DNA form, the CDR3 reads TGCGCCAGCAGCCGATTACAGGGTATTGGCTACACCTTC.

The chain joins TRBV9 to TRBJ2-7; D is unclear. With 3 bases removed from V and 7 bases from J, the gap between germline ends came to 11 bases. Per the germline V gene, CDR1 is SGDLS and CDR2 is YYNGEE. This CDR3 contains 12 residues. The CDR3: CASSAPGWEQYF. DNA for the CDR3: TGTGCCAGCAGCGCCCCCGGTTGGGAGCAGTACTTC. Combining the CDR3 with reference TRBV9 and TRBJ2-7 gives the whole variable domain DSGVTQTPKHLITATGQRVTLRCSPRSGDLSVYWYQQSLDQGLQFLIQYYNGEERAKGNILERFSAQQFPDLHSELNLSSLELGDSALYFCASSAPGWEQYFGPGTRLTVT.

This clone turned up a few times. The V call is TRBV30, the J call TRBJ2-7, with D maybe TRBD1 (6 bases). Trimming left V 1 base short and J 0 bases short, with 16 bases between. Germline assignment: CDR1 GTSNPN and CDR2 SVGIG (reference sequence). CDR3 length: 16 residues. Written as DNA, the CDR3 is TGTGCCTGGAGTGCCCGGGTAGGACAGCACTCCTACGAGCAGTACTTC. It codes for CAWSARVGQHSYEQYF.

The chain uses TRBV5-4 and TRBJ2-3, with 7 bases aligning to TRBD2. This CDR3 is 13 amino acids long. Germline CDR1 reads SGHNT; CDR2 reads YYREEE (reference sequence). Trimming at V came to 4 bases and at J to 4 bases, leaving 3 bases not matched to a gene. This CDR3 is CASSLGRADTQYF. CDR3 DNA sequence: TGTGCCAGCAGCCTTGGGAGGGCAGATACGCAGTATTTT.

The gene calls are TRBV5-4 and TRBJ1-6; no clear D. CDR3 length equals 12 residues. Germline CDR1 and CDR2: SGHNT and YYREEE (reference sequence). The V end lost 3 bases, the J end lost 7 bases, and 5 bases lay between the germline ends. The CDR3 reads CASSSTNSPLHF. DNA of the CDR3: TGTGCCAGCAGCTCGACAAATTCACCCCTCCACTTT.

The CDR3 DNA sequence: TGTGCCACCAGCCCACGAACTGTTAACACTGAAGCTTTCTTT. Its protein product is CATSPRTVNTEAFF. The chain combines TRBV15 with TRBJ1-1; the D is unclear. The CDR3 is made up of 14 amino acids. V was shortened by 5 bases and J by 2 bases, with 12 bases between the two germline ends. The germline V gene encodes CDR1 LNHNV and CDR2 YYDKDF (reference sequence).

This chain connects TRBV18 to TRBJ2-1; D is possibly TRBD1 (5 bases). The CDR3 is 14 amino acids. The V and J ends lost 2 bases and 8 bases respectively, with 13 bases between them. The germline V gene has CDR1 KGHSH and CDR2 LQKENI. CDR3 nucleotides: TGTGCCAGCTCACCAGTGGGCCTGGGGCATGAGCAGTTCTTC. Protein sequence: CASSPVGLGHEQFF.

The chain is built from TRBV29-1 and TRBJ1-5, with 8 positions matching TRBD1. Trimming took 7 bases from V and 2 from J; bases not matched to a gene: 4. This CDR3 has 13 residues. Looked up from germline, CDR1 is SQVTM and CDR2 is ANQGSEA. The CDR3 here is CSAVTGGNQPQHF. The DNA of the CDR3 is TGCAGCGCTGTGACAGGGGGCAATCAGCCCCAGCATTTT.

This clone was counted only a few times. The gene calls are TRBV7-6 and TRBJ1-4, with D possibly TRBD1 on 6 matching bases. The CDR3 has 15 residues. Germline V gene lookup returns CDR1 SGHVS and CDR2 FNYEAQ. Trimming removed 1 base from V and 7 bases from J, with 13 bases in between. The CDR3 DNA reads TGTGCCAGCAGCTTAGTAGGAACAGGGCCTGAAAAACTGTTTTTT. This codes for CASSLVGTGPEKLFF.

V and J are TRBV5-6 and TRBJ2-5; 9 bases are shared with TRBD1. The germline V gene has CDR1 SGHDT and CDR2 YYEEEE. The length of the CDR3 is 16 residues. V dropped 3 bases and J dropped 1; count of bases not matched to a gene: 7. The CDR3 reads CASSSPRDRVQETQYF. The CDR3 DNA reads TGTGCCAGCAGCTCTCCCCGGGACAGGGTCCAAGAGACCCAGTACTTC. Using reference TRBV5-6 and TRBJ2-5 for the parts outside the CDR3, the full variable domain is DAGVTQSPTHLIKTRGQQVTLRCSPKSGHDTVSWYQQALGQGPQFIFQYYEEEERQRGNFPDRFSGHQFPNYSSELNVNALLLGDSALYLCASSSPRDRVQETQYFGPGTRLLVL.

V and J are TRBV9 and TRBJ2-7; 9 bases fit TRBD1. CDR1 is SGDLS and CDR2 is YYNGEE in the germline V gene. The CDR3 contains 12 residues. The junction had 2 bases not matched to a gene; V was cut back by 4 bases and J by 6 bases. CDR3 amino acids: CASSKTGGEQYF. In DNA form, the CDR3 reads TGTGCCAGCAGCAAGACAGGGGGCGAGCAGTACTTC. Looking up the rest from reference TRBV9 and TRBJ2-7 gives the full variable domain: DSGVTQTPKHLITATGQRVTLRCSPRSGDLSVYWYQQSLDQGLQFLIQYYNGEERAKGNILERFSAQQFPDLHSELNLSSLELGDSALYFCASSKTGGEQYFGPGTRLTVT.

The rearrangement joins TRBV5-6 to TRBJ1-3; TRBD1 matches 9 bases. Germline assignment: CDR1 SGHDT and CDR2 YYEEEE. V gave up 4 bases and J gave up 5 bases; unmatched junction bases: 7. The CDR3 loop spans 15 amino acids. CDR3 loop: CASSPRDRARNTIYF. CDR3 sequence (DNA): TGTGCCAGCAGCCCCCGGGACAGGGCGAGAAACACCATATATTTT.

The chain is built from TRBV23-1 and TRBJ2-5, with D perhaps matching TRBD2 (8 bases). TRBV23-1 is an ORF; its function is uncertain. Between the trimmed V and J ends, which lost 0 bases and 3 bases, there was a span of 14 bases. This CDR3 region has 16 residues. CDR3 protein: CASSQSRQGLEETQYF. The CDR3 DNA reads as TGCGCCAGCAGTCAATCGAGACAGGGACTAGAAGAGACCCAGTACTTC.

This chain joins TRBV29-1 and TRBJ2-2, with D unresolved. The germline V gene encodes CDR1 SQVTM and CDR2 ANQGSEA. Trimming removed 4 bases at V and 5 bases at J, with 8 bases between. CDR3 length equals 12 residues. The CDR3 DNA reads TGCAGCGTTGGAGGTAGTACCGGGGAGCTGTTTTTT. Translating gives CSVGGSTGELFF.

The rearrangement joins TRBV6-1 to TRBJ1-1, with 7 bases fitting TRBD1. CDR1 is MNHNS and CDR2 is SASEGT in the germline V gene. CDR3 size: 13 residues. V lost 6 bases, J lost 6 bases, and 7 bases stayed unmatched. The CDR3 DNA is TGTGCCAGCAGAAACAGGGGAGTCCCTGAAGCTTTCTTT. Translating it yields CASRNRGVPEAFF.

This chain joins TRBV19 and TRBJ2-7, with TRBD2 matching 16 bases. The CDR3 is 17 residues long. Unmatched junction bases numbered 8, after V lost 3 bases and J lost 6 bases. Per germline, CDR1 LNHDA and CDR2 SQIVND (reference sequence). The CDR3 DNA sequence: TGTGCCAGTAGTATGTTCGGGACTAGCGGGAGGGCACCCGAGCAGTACTTC. This encodes CASSMFGTSGRAPEQYF.

V usage is TRBV2 and J usage is TRBJ1-2, with 8 bases identical to TRBD1. This CDR3 spans 13 amino acids. Germline loops: CDR1 SNHLY, CDR2 FYNNEI. V shed 6 bases and J 8 bases; nucleotides not matched to a gene: 8. CDR3 region: CASSPDRGRGYTF. The CDR3 nucleotides read TGTGCCAGCAGCCCCGACAGGGGCAGAGGCTACACCTTC.

The chain couples TRBV5-1 to TRBJ1-2, with 7 bases identical to TRBD1. V gave up 3 bases and J gave up 4 bases; unmatched junction bases: 9. This CDR3 is built from 15 residues. CDR1 and CDR2 from the germline V gene are SGHRS and YFSETQ. CDR3: CASSSSGQDIYGYTF. The CDR3 region has the DNA TGCGCCAGCAGCTCATCAGGACAGGACATCTATGGCTACACCTTC.

This sequence joins TRBV6-1 and TRBJ1-1; 7 nucleotides line up with TRBD1. The CDR3 is 14 amino acids. Germline assignment: CDR1 MNHNS and CDR2 SASEGT. V lost 10 bases, J lost 0 bases, and 8 bases stayed unmatched. CDR3 protein: CAIREGGLNTEAFF. CDR3 coding DNA: TGTGCCATCAGAGAAGGGGGCCTGAACACTGAAGCTTTCTTT.

The chain has TRBV18 and TRBJ2-7; TRBD1 might be the D (5 bases). The V gene's germline CDR1 is KGHSH and CDR2 LQKENI. The CDR3 has 14 amino acids. V shed 0 bases and J shed 3 bases, with 9 bases lying between them. The CDR3 spells CASSPPGRVYEQYF. The CDR3 DNA sequence: TGTGCCAGCTCACCACCGGGCAGGGTCTACGAGCAGTACTTC.

The V call is TRBV6-5, the J call TRBJ1-1; no clear D. The CDR3 sequence is 14 residues long. Germline V gene sequence: CDR1 MNHEY, CDR2 SVGAGI. Trimming cost V 2 bases and J 5 bases, with 12 bases left between them. CDR3 in DNA: TGTGCCAGCAGTTACATGGGCGGGGTTACTGAAGCTTTCTTT. Translation gives CASSYMGGVTEAFF.

The rearrangement links TRBV6-6 to TRBJ1-1, with D possibly matching TRBD1 (5 bases). Germline V lookup: CDR1 MNHNY, CDR2 SVGAGI (reference sequence). V lost 8 bases and J 0 bases, leaving 16 bases between the germline ends. The CDR3 is made up of 15 amino acids. The CDR3 DNA is TGTGCCAGCGGGTACGACAGTTTGATGAACACTGAAGCTTTCTTT. Protein sequence: CASGYDSLMNTEAFF.

This clone appeared a single time. The chain combines TRBV7-2 with TRBJ2-7, with TRBD1 as a possible D gene (5 bases). The CDR3 runs 13 residues. Germline CDR1 and CDR2: SGHTA and FQGNSA. Trimming removed 0 bases at V and 3 bases at J, with 6 bases between. The CDR3 loop is CASSLATDYEQYF. The CDR3 nucleotides are TGTGCCAGCAGCTTAGCGACAGACTACGAGCAGTACTTC.

This chain connects TRBV19 to TRBJ1-4; a possible D gene is TRBD1 (5 bases). V was trimmed by 2 bases and J by 8 bases, leaving 15 bases between them. Germline V gene lookup returns CDR1 LNHDA and CDR2 SQIVND (reference sequence). This CDR3 has 15 amino acids. The CDR3 nucleotides read TGTGCCAGTAGTATAAACCCAGGGACTTGGGAAAAACTGTTTTTT. Protein product: CASSINPGTWEKLFF. The whole variable domain, remainder taken from reference TRBV19 and TRBJ1-4, is DGGITQSPKYLFRKEGQNVTLSCEQNLNHDAMYWYRQDPGQGLRLIYYSQIVNDFQKGDIAEGYSVSREKKESFPLTVTSAQKNPTAFYLCASSINPGTWEKLFFGSGTQLSVL.